This T cell receptor beta chain was documented in a study of blood T cell repertoires in COVID-19. In the authors' workflow: Estimation of nucleated cell counts was performed using reference gene primer amplification. The protocol was immunoSEQ multiplex PCR, while the TCRdb copy is restricted to in-frame clones and leaves out a portion. The V and J calls and clone size are taken from that table; D and trimming were inferred from the DNA. Found here are 150,000 to 200,000 clones, over 85% of them singletons; the top ten hold around 4.6%. Trimming pared 4 bases from V and 0 bases from J, leaving 13 bases between. CDR1 is LGHDT, CDR2 YNNKEL, per germline (reference sequence). There are 16 residues in the CDR3.

Sequencing was done on a sample of peripheral blood. The receptor's source is a woman between 45 and 65 years old with acute or convalescent COVID-19. The chain uses TRBV3-1 (or the pseudogene TRBV3-2) and TRBJ2-4, with D possibly TRBD1 on 6 matching bases. In nucleotides, the CDR3 is TGTGCCAGCAGCCCGACAGGATTTTTAGCCAAAAACATTCAGTACTTC. Protein sequence: CASSPTGFLAKNIQYF.